The 3 T cell receptor beta chains below all came from one sample that was sequenced in a study of blood T cell repertoires in COVID-19. TCRdb's table, derived via immunoSEQ multiplex PCR, lists solely in-frame clones and lacks some. This table has fewer than 250,000 clones, around four fifths appearing once. Material for sequencing was peripheral blood. The origin of the receptors is a woman aged 70-85 years with active or convalescent COVID-19.

The chain has TRBV3-1 (or the pseudogene TRBV3-2) and TRBJ2-5; D is perhaps TRBD1 (6 bases). The V and J ends lost 1 base and 9 bases respectively, with 15 bases between them. Germline V gene data show CDR1 as LGHDT and CDR2 as YNNKEL (reference sequence). The CDR3 is 14 amino acids. CDR3 bases: TGTGCCAGCAGCCAAGGGGGGCTCCTTGGGGCCCAGTACTTC. It specifies CASSQGGLLGAQYF.

The chain employs TRBV27 and TRBJ1-2; 8 bases line up with TRBD1. CDR3 length: 18 residues. V shed 6 bases, J shed 0 bases, and the junction held 15 bases outside the gene matches. The germline V gene encodes CDR1 MNHEY and CDR2 SMNVEV (reference sequence). CDR3 in amino acids: CASRSRRPGGPPNYGYTF. The CDR3 DNA reads as TGTGCCAGCAGGTCTCGCCGCCCAGGGGGCCCCCCTAACTATGGCTACACCTTC.

The chain combines TRBV5-6 with TRBJ1-2; a possible D gene is TRBD1 (6 bases). In germline, CDR1 is SGHDT, CDR2 YYEEEE. The CDR3 covers 13 residues. Trimming took off 2 bases at V and 3 bases at J, with 8 bases between the two ends. The CDR3 DNA reads TGTGCCAGCAGCTTATCAGGGGACTATGGCTACACCTTC. It specifies CASSLSGDYGYTF. Variable domain in full (rest from reference TRBV5-6 and TRBJ1-2): DAGVTQSPTHLIKTRGQQVTLRCSPKSGHDTVSWYQQALGQGPQFIFQYYEEEERQRGNFPDRFSGHQFPNYSSELNVNALLLGDSALYLCASSLSGDYGYTFGSGTRLTVV.